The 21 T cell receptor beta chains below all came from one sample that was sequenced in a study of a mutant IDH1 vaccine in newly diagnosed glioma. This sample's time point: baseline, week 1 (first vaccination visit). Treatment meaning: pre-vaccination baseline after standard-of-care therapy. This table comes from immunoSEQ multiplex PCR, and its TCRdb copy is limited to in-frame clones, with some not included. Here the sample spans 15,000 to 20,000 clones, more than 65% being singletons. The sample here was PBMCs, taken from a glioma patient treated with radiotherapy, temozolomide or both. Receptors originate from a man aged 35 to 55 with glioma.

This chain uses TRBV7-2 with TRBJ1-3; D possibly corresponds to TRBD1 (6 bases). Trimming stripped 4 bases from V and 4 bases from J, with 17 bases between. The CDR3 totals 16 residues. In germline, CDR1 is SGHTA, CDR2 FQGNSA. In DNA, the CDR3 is TGTGCCAGCAGCTCGCGCTCGGGAGGGACAGGAAACACCATATATTTT. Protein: CASSSRSGGTGNTIYF. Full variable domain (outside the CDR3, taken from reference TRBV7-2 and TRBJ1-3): GAGVSQSPSNKVTEKGKDVELRCDPISGHTALYWYRQSLGQGLEFLIYFQGNSAPDKSGLPSDRFSAERTGGSVSTLTIQRTQQEDSAVYLCASSSRSGGTGNTIYFGEGSWLTVV.

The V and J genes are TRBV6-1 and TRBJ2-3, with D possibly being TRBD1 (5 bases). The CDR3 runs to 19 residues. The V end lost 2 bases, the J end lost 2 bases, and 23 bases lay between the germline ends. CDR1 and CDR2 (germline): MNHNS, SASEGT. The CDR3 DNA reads TGTGCCAGCAGTGAAAGAGCGCTTCTAGGGGCCAATCCCACAGATACGCAGTATTTT. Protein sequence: CASSERALLGANPTDTQYF.

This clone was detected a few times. In nucleotides, the CDR3 is TGTGCCAGCTCACCACGAGAGACAGGGGGAACTAACTATGGCTACACCTTC. Its translation: CASSPRETGGTNYGYTF. The J gene is TRBJ1-2, the V gene TRBV18, with 9 bases fitting TRBD1. The CDR3 runs to 17 residues. In germline, CDR1 is KGHSH, CDR2 LQKENI. V gave up 1 base and J gave up 0 bases; unmatched junction bases: 6.

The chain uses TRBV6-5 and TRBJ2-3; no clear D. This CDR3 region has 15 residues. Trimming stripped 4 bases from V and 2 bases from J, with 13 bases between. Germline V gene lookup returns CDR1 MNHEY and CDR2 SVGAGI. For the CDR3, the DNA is TGTGCCAGCAGTTCCGCGGAGACCTACACAGATACGCAGTATTTT. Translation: CASSSAETYTDTQYF.

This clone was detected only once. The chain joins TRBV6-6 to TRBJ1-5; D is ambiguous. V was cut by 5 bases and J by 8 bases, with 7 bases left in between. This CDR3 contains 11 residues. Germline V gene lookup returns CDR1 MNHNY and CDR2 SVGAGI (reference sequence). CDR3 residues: CASSDGEPQHF. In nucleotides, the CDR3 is TGTGCCAGCAGTGATGGTGAGCCCCAGCATTTT.

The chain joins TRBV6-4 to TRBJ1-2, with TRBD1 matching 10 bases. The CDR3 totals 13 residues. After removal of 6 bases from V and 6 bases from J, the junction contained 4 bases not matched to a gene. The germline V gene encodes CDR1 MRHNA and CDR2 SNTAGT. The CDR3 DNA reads TGTGCCAGCAGGGAGACAGGGGGCGATGGCTACACCTTC. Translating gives CASRETGGDGYTF.

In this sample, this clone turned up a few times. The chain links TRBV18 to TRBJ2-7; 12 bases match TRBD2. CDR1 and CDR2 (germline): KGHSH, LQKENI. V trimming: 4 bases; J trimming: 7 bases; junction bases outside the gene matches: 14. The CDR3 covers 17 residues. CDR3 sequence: CASSRTSGTVRRGEQYF. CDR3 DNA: TGTGCCAGCTCACGGACTAGCGGGACCGTAAGGAGGGGGGAGCAGTACTTC.

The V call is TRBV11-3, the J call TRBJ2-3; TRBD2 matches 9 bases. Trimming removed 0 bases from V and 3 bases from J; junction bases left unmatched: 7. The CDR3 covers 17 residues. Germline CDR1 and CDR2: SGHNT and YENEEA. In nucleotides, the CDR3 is TGTGCCAGCAGCTTAGAAGCGGGAGGAATGGGAACAGATACGCAGTATTTT. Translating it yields CASSLEAGGMGTDTQYF.

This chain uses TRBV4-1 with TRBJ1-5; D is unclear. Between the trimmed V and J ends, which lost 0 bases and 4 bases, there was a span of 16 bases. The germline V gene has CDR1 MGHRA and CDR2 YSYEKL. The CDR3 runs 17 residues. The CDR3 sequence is CASSQEVRERKNQPQHF. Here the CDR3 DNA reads TGCGCCAGCAGCCAAGAGGTCCGGGAGCGTAAGAATCAGCCCCAGCATTTT.

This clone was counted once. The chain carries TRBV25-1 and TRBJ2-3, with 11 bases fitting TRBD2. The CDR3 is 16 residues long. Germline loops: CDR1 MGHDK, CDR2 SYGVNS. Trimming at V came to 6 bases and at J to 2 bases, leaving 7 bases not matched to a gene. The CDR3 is CASSPGTSGNTDTQYF. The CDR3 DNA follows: TGTGCCAGCAGCCCGGGGACTAGCGGTAACACAGATACGCAGTATTTT.

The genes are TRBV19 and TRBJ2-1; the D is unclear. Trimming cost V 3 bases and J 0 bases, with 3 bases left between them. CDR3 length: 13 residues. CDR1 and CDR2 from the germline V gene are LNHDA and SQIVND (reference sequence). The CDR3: CASSMGSYNEQFF. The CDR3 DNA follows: TGTGCCAGTAGTATGGGCTCCTACAATGAGCAGTTCTTC. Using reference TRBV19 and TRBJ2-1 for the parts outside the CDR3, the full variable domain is DGGITQSPKYLFRKEGQNVTLSCEQNLNHDAMYWYRQDPGQGLRLIYYSQIVNDFQKGDIAEGYSVSREKKESFPLTVTSAQKNPTAFYLCASSMGSYNEQFFGPGTRLTVL.

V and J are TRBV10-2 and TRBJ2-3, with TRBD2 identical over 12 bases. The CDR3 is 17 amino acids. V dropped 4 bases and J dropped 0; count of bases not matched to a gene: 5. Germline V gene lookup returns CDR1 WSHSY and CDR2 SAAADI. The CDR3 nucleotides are TGCGCCAGCAGTGGACTAGCGGGGGACACTAGCACAGATACGCAGTATTTT. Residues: CASSGLAGDTSTDTQYF.

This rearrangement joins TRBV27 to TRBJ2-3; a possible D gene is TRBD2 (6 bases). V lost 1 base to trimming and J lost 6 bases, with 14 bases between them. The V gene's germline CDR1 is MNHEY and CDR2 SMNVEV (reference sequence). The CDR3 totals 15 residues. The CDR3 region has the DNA TGTGCCAGCAGTTTATGGTCGGGAGACTCTGATACGCAGTATTTT. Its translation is CASSLWSGDSDTQYF.

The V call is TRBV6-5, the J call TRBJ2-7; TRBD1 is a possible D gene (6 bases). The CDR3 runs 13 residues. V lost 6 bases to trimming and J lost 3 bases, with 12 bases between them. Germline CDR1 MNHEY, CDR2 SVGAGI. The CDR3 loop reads CASRNGQNYEQYV. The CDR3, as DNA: TGTGCCAGCAGAAACGGACAGAACTACGAGCAGTACGTC.

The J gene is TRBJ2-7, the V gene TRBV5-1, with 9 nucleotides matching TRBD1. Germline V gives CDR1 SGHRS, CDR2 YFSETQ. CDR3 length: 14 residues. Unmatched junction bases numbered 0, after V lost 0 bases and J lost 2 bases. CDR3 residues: CASSLGTGAYEQYF. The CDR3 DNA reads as TGCGCCAGCAGCTTGGGGACAGGGGCCTACGAGCAGTACTTC.

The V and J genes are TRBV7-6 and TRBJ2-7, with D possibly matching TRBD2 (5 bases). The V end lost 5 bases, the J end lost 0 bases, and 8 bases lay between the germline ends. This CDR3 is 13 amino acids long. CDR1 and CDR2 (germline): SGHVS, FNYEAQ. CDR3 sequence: CASSRGTSYEQYF. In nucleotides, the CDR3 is TGTGCCAGCAGCCGGGGTACCTCCTACGAGCAGTACTTC.

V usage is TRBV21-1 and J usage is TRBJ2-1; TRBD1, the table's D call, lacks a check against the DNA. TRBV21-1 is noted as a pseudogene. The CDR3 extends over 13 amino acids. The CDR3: CASLRDSGNEQFF. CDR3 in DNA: TGTGCCAGTCTCCGGGACAGCGGCAATGAGCAGTTCTTC.

The CDR3 spells CASSGLETEAFF. CDR3 DNA sequence: TGCGCCAGCAGTGGGTTAGAAACTGAAGCTTTCTTT. The chain joins TRBV10-2 to TRBJ1-1; no clear D. In germline, CDR1 is WSHSY, CDR2 SAAADI. The CDR3 has 12 amino acids. V shed 4 bases and J shed 5 bases, with 8 bases lying between them.

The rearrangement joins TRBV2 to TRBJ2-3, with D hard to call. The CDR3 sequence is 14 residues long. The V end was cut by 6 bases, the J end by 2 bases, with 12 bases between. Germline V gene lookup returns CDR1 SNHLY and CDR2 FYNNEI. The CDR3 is CASSLVAYTDTQYF. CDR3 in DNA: TGTGCCAGCAGCTTAGTAGCCTACACAGATACGCAGTATTTT.

CDR3 DNA sequence: TGTGCCAGCAGCTTGGGCGGACAGGGTGTCTACGAGCAGTACTTC. This gives the protein CASSLGGQGVYEQYF. The chain combines TRBV5-6 with TRBJ2-7; 8 nucleotides align to TRBD1. Germline V gives CDR1 SGHDT, CDR2 YYEEEE. Germline trimming cut 0 bases from V and 3 bases from J; bases unmatched to any gene: 5. The CDR3 covers 15 residues. Full variable domain (remainder filled in from reference TRBV5-6 and TRBJ2-7): DAGVTQSPTHLIKTRGQQVTLRCSPKSGHDTVSWYQQALGQGPQFIFQYYEEEERQRGNFPDRFSGHQFPNYSSELNVNALLLGDSALYLCASSLGGQGVYEQYFGPGTRLTVT.

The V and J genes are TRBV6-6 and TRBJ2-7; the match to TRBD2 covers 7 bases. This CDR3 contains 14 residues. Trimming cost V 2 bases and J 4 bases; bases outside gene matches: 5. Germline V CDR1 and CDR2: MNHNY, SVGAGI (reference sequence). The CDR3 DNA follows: TGTGCCAGCAGTTACGGGGCTAGCGGTTACGAGCAGTACGTC. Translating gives CASSYGASGYEQYV.